These 25 T cell receptor beta chains were all obtained from the same sample, sequenced in a study of shared clonotypes between healthy human individuals. Generated by immunoSEQ multiplex PCR, the TCRdb table keeps only in-frame clones and is missing some. The table records millions of clones, roughly 96% of them present only once. Source material: naive CD4+ T cells sorted from blood. Subset of the sample: CD45RA+ positively selected. These receptors originate from a man younger than 35 in good health.

The genes are TRBV10-2 and TRBJ1-2; D gene unclear. Germline loops: CDR1 WSHSY, CDR2 SAAADI. Trimming pared 2 bases from V and 7 bases from J, leaving 11 bases between. CDR3 length: 13 amino acids. The CDR3 is CASSETLSGGYTF. The CDR3 nucleotides read TGCGCCAGCAGTGAGACCCTATCAGGTGGCTACACCTTC.

This clone showed up just once. Here the CDR3 DNA reads TGTGCCAGCAGCAAATCGACTAGCGGGATCGAGCAGTTCTTC. Translation gives CASSKSTSGIEQFF. The chain employs TRBV7-2 and TRBJ2-1; 11 bases agree with TRBD2. V lost 5 bases, J lost 10 bases, and 7 bases stayed unmatched. The CDR3 contains 14 residues. Germline V CDR1 and CDR2: SGHTA, FQGNSA.

This chain links TRBV4-1 with TRBJ2-1; tentatively, D is TRBD2 (6 bases). This CDR3 is 17 amino acids long. CDR1 is MGHRA and CDR2 is YSYEKL in the germline V gene. V lost 1 base and J 2 bases, leaving 15 bases between the germline ends. The CDR3 region is CASSQAAGGVPYNEQFF. Here the CDR3 DNA reads TGCGCCAGCAGCCAAGCCGCGGGCGGGGTCCCCTACAATGAGCAGTTCTTC.

This chain uses TRBV10-3 with TRBJ1-6; no reliable D call. The CDR3 has 13 residues. The V end was cut by 6 bases, the J end by 5 bases, with 8 bases between. The germline CDR1 and CDR2 sequences are ENHRY and SYGVKD. The CDR3 sequence: CAIRGSDNSPLHF. CDR3 in DNA: TGTGCCATCAGGGGGTCCGATAATTCACCCCTCCACTTT.

Regarding this clone: This same CDR3 is encoded by further DNA sequences in the sample. The chain is built from TRBV6-6 and TRBJ2-5; D gene ambiguous. This CDR3 comprises 11 residues. Trimming took 2 bases from V and 3 from J, leaving 1 base between them. Per germline, CDR1 MNHNY and CDR2 SVGAGI (reference sequence). Here the CDR3 reads CASSYEETQYF. In nucleotides, the CDR3 is TGTGCCAGCAGTTACGAAGAGACCCAGTACTTC.

J is TRBJ2-3 and V is TRBV10-3; unclear D gene. V was cut by 4 bases and J by 4 bases, with 6 bases left in between. This CDR3 is 12 amino acids long. Germline lookup yields CDR1 ENHRY and CDR2 SYGVKD. CDR3 nucleotides: TGTGCCATCAGTGTGGTAGCAGATACGCAGTATTTT. Encoded protein: CAISVVADTQYF.

Points on this clone: Possible read error: a much larger clone is one base away. In the same sample, other DNA sequences code for this CDR3. The chain uses TRBV7-8 and TRBJ1-5; 7 nucleotides align to TRBD1. Germline CDR1 is SGHVS and CDR2 is FQNEAQ. CDR3 length equals 13 residues. J gave up 2 bases and V 5 bases, and 0 bases lay outside the gene matches. CDR3 sequence (DNA): TGTGCCAGCAGCCAGGGGGGCAATCAGCCCCAGCATTTT. This translates into CASSQGGNQPQHF.

The J gene is TRBJ2-7, the V gene TRBV6-4; D uncertain. The germline CDR1 and CDR2 sequences are MRHNA and SNTAGT. V was trimmed by 1 base and J by 1 base, leaving 8 bases between them. The CDR3 loop spans 14 amino acids. The CDR3 reads CASSDYGPSYEQYF. The CDR3 nucleotides read TGTGCCAGCAGTGACTACGGACCATCCTACGAGCAGTACTTC.

With respect to this clone: The identical CDR3 is also encoded by other nucleotide sequences in the sample. The V gene is TRBV28, the J gene TRBJ1-5; D might be TRBD1 (5 bases). The CDR3 length is 14 residues. V gave up 8 bases and J gave up 1 base, with 12 bases separating them. Germline assignment: CDR1 MDHEN and CDR2 SYDVKM. CDR3 sequence reads: CASSPGLSNQPQHF. In nucleotides, the CDR3 is TGTGCCAGCTCCCCGGGACTGAGCAATCAGCCCCAGCATTTT.

V gene TRBV7-2 combines with J gene TRBJ2-5; no firm D call. V was trimmed by 6 bases and J by 1 base, leaving 9 bases between them. Looked up from germline, CDR1 is SGHTA and CDR2 is FQGNSA. CDR3 length: 13 residues. Written as DNA, the CDR3 is TGTGCCAGCAGACGCGAGCGCCAAGAGACCCAGTACTTC. As protein: CASRRERQETQYF.

The chain uses TRBV4-3 and TRBJ1-1; D not certain. In germline, CDR1 is LGHNA, CDR2 YSLEER. V was clipped by 4 bases and J by 1 base, with 16 bases between them. This CDR3 is built from 16 residues. The CDR3 loop reads CASSPQGGGANTEAFF. The CDR3 DNA reads TGCGCCAGCAGCCCTCAAGGAGGTGGTGCGAACACTGAAGCTTTCTTT.

The gene calls are TRBV19 and TRBJ2-3, with D tentatively TRBD1 (6 bases). Germline V gene data show CDR1 as LNHDA and CDR2 as SQIVND (reference sequence). The CDR3 extends over 16 amino acids. V was trimmed by 6 bases and J by 2 bases, leaving 18 bases between them. The CDR3 sequence: CASRYWSLGATDTQYF. The CDR3 DNA is TGTGCCAGTAGATATTGGTCCTTGGGGGCCACAGATACGCAGTATTTT.

This clone has just one count. The chain links TRBV2 to TRBJ1-2; 9 bases line up with TRBD1. The CDR3 runs 13 residues. The V segment lost 5 bases and the J segment 6 bases; nucleotides outside the gene matches: 4. Germline CDR1 and CDR2: SNHLY and FYNNEI. This chain's CDR3 is CASSLWTGDGYTF. For the CDR3, the DNA is TGTGCCAGCAGTCTTTGGACAGGGGATGGCTACACCTTC.

The chain couples TRBV28 to TRBJ1-6; TRBD1 agrees at 11 bases. Germline loops: CDR1 MDHEN, CDR2 SYDVKM. After removal of 6 bases from V and 7 bases from J, the junction contained 5 bases not matched to a gene. This CDR3 has 15 residues. This chain's CDR3 is CASRGQGVRNSPLHF. The DNA of the CDR3 is TGTGCCAGCAGGGGACAGGGGGTGAGGAATTCACCCCTCCACTTT.

This clone showed up just once. The chain has TRBV4-3 and TRBJ1-4; 7 bases match TRBD1. CDR1 and CDR2 from the germline V gene are LGHNA and YSLEER. The CDR3 covers 15 residues. V gave up 3 bases and J gave up 3 bases; unmatched junction bases: 4. The CDR3 DNA reads as TGCGCCAGCAGCCAGTCCGGGACAGCTAATGAAAAACTGTTTTTT. As protein: CASSQSGTANEKLFF.

The V call is TRBV7-8, the J call TRBJ2-2; 7 bases agree with TRBD1. This CDR3 spans 16 amino acids. With 4 bases clipped from V and 7 bases from J, the junction kept 12 bases outside the gene matches. Germline V lookup: CDR1 SGHVS, CDR2 FQNEAQ. CDR3 nucleotides: TGTGCCAGCAGCTACGGACAGGCTATTAGGGGCGGGGAGCTGTTTTTT. Protein product: CASSYGQAIRGGELFF.

The chain combines TRBV18 with TRBJ2-1; the match to TRBD1 covers 8 bases. V lost 0 bases and J lost 6; bases outside the gene matches: 4. The CDR3 has 15 amino acids. The germline V gene encodes CDR1 KGHSH and CDR2 LQKENI. CDR3 region: CASSPPGTGGNEQFF. CDR3 sequence (DNA): TGTGCCAGCTCACCACCGGGAACAGGGGGCAATGAGCAGTTCTTC.

This clone was observed a single time. The genes are TRBV10-2 and TRBJ2-4; D might be TRBD1 or TRBD2, each matching 5 bases. The germline gives CDR1 WSHSY, CDR2 SAAADI. The CDR3 is made up of 12 amino acids. V lost 4 bases and J 6 bases, leaving 7 bases between the germline ends. The CDR3 loop is CASSGGGNIQYF. CDR3 coding DNA: TGCGCCAGCAGTGGTGGGGGAAACATTCAGTACTTC.

A single count supports this clone. The chain combines TRBV14 with TRBJ1-1; D perhaps matches TRBD1 (5 bases). Trimming took off 4 bases at V and 10 bases at J, with 16 bases between the two ends. This CDR3 region has 13 residues. Per the germline V gene, CDR1 is SGHDN and CDR2 is FVKESK. Written as DNA, the CDR3 is TGTGCCAGCAGCCGCTCGCCAGGGCGTGGAGCTTTCTTT. Protein sequence: CASSRSPGRGAFF.

The chain carries TRBV6-1 and TRBJ2-5, with 8 nucleotides matching TRBD1. The germline V gene has CDR1 MNHNS and CDR2 SASEGT. The CDR3 has 15 amino acids. J was trimmed by 4 bases and V by 0 bases; bases with no gene match: 4. The CDR3 nucleotides are TGTGCCAGCAGTGAAGCCCCAGGGGGCGGAGAGACCCAGTACTTC. It yields the protein CASSEAPGGGETQYF.

The chain carries TRBV6-5 and TRBJ2-3, with D perhaps matching TRBD1 (5 bases). In germline, CDR1 is MNHEY, CDR2 SVGAGI. The CDR3 is 11 residues long. Trimming left V 6 bases short and J 10 bases short, with 11 bases between. CDR3 nucleotides: TGTGCCAGCAGGGCGACAGAAGCGCAGTATTTT. It encodes CASRATEAQYF.

The rearrangement links TRBV15 to TRBJ2-7; tentative D call: TRBD1 (6 bases). V gave up 4 bases and J gave up 7 bases, with 14 bases separating them. CDR1 is LNHNV, CDR2 YYDKDF, per germline (reference sequence). The CDR3 runs to 13 residues. Here the CDR3 reads CATSKTGMGEQYF. The CDR3 nucleotides read TGTGCCACCAGCAAAACAGGGATGGGGGAGCAGTACTTC.

This clone was detected once. Other DNA sequences in the same sample also yield this CDR3. The chain combines TRBV10-3 with TRBJ1-1; D is unclear. V lost 6 bases and J 1 base, leaving 3 bases between the germline ends. Germline CDR1 and CDR2: ENHRY and SYGVKD. This CDR3 has 11 amino acids. CDR3 coding DNA: TGTGCCATCAGCGCGAACACTGAAGCTTTCTTT. Translating it yields CAISANTEAFF.

The gene calls are TRBV10-3 and TRBJ2-1; TRBD1 agrees at 7 bases. Germline V gene sequence: CDR1 ENHRY, CDR2 SYGVKD. V trimming: 5 bases; J trimming: 2 bases; junction bases outside the gene matches: 6. The CDR3 spans 15 residues. CDR3 protein: CAISLQGRPYNEQFF. CDR3 nucleotide sequence: TGTGCCATCAGTCTACAGGGGAGACCCTACAATGAGCAGTTCTTC.

With regard to this clone: Other DNA sequences in this sample translate to the same CDR3. This chain connects TRBV11-2 to TRBJ2-7, with no clear D. Germline CDR1 SGHAT, CDR2 FQNNGV. V was cut by 4 bases and J by 2 bases, with 0 bases left in between. The CDR3 extends over 10 amino acids. As DNA, the CDR3 is TGTGCCAGCAGCTCCTACGAGCAGTACTTC. Translation: CASSSYEQYF.